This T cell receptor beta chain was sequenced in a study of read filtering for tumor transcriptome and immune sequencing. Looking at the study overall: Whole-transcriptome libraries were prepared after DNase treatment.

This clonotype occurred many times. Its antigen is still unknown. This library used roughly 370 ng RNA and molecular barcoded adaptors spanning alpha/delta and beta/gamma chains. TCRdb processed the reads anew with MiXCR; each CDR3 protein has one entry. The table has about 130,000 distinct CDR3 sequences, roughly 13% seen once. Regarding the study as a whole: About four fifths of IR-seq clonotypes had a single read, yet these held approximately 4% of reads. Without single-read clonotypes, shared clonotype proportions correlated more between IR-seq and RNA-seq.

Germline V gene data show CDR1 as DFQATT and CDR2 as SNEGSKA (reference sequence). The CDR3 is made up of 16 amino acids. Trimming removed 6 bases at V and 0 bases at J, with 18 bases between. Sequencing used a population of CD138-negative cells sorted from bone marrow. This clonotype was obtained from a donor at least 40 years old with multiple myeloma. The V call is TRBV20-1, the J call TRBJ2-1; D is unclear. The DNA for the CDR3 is TGCAGTGCCACAGACGGCGCATCGAGCTCCTACAATGAGCAGTTCTTC. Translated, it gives CSATDGASSSYNEQFF.